This paragraph reports one TCR beta chain. This entry comes from a study of control samples from healthy donors and cancer patients. The method was immunoSEQ multiplex PCR; TCRdb's version includes in-frame clones alone and lacks a portion of them. The sample has 150,000 to 200,000 clones; 85% to 95% are singletons. The sample comprised blood. The TCR was taken from a woman in her forties in good health.

This CDR3 is CASRPGTGRELFF. CDR3 DNA sequence: TGTGCCAGCAGGCCCGGGACAGGGAGAGAACTGTTTTTT. The rearrangement joins TRBV7-9 to TRBJ1-4; 9 positions match TRBD1. The CDR3 is made up of 13 amino acids. V was pared by 6 bases and J by 12 bases, with 8 bases of the junction left unmatched. Germline V gene sequence: CDR1 SEHNR, CDR2 FQNEAQ (reference sequence).